The entry below describes one T cell receptor beta chain. The antigen is unknown. Regarding time point: persistent/refractory GD, antithyroid drugs over 5 years with positive TRAb. RNA from PBMCs was the source of the TCR library. The data were obtained in a study of regulatory T cells in long-lasting Graves disease. Whole-study findings and limits: Persistent Graves' disease cases displayed lower TCR diversity than newly diagnosed ones.

Germline CDR1 reads MNHEY; CDR2 reads SVGAGI. The CDR3 contains 15 residues. V was pared by 0 bases and J by 1 base, with 6 bases between. Investigators prepared the TCR beta libraries by applying iRepertoire HTBI primers and Arm-PCR of CDR3 regions. TCRdb processed the multiplex PCR reads anew with MiXCR; each CDR3 protein has one entry. This sample yields approximately 400,000 distinct CDR3 sequences, of which around 20% are seen a single time; about a quarter belongs to the top ten. V usage is TRBV6-5 and J usage is TRBJ2-2; no definite D call. The receptor's source is a female donor with Graves disease. Sequenced here: peripheral blood mononuclear cells (PBMCs), sampled when the disease was refractory, from a patient treated with antithyroid drugs. CDR3 protein: CASSYSTMNTGELFF. The CDR3 bases are TGTGCCAGCAGTTACTCGACGATGAACACCGGGGAGCTGTTTTTT.